This TCR beta chain was profiled in a study of T-cell reconstitution after alpha-beta-depleted transplantation in children. As concerns this clonotype: Its antigen is as yet unknown.

The study's findings and limits: Certain patients had high TCRbeta diversity at day 60, and it came from recipient T cells and thymic progenitors that survived.

The CDR3 runs to 15 residues. Germline V gene data show CDR1 as KGHDR and CDR2 as SFDVKD. V lost 4 bases, J lost 4 bases, and 8 bases stayed unmatched. As it was prepared, the TCRbeta library received unique molecular identifiers. TCRdb re-called the PCR reads with MiXCR, one entry per CDR3 protein. This sample carries 500,000 or so distinct CDR3 sequences, over 10% of them seen once, and the ten largest clones take 12% to 15%. The input for sequencing was PBMCs, mostly from graft donor cells, taken 180 days after TCRalphabeta/CD19-depleted stem cell transplant. The V gene is TRBV24-1, the J gene TRBJ2-5, with TRBD2 matching 7 bases. This clonotype originated in a female patient between 2 and 15 years old who had a stem cell transplant for aplastic anemia, so the T cells may come from the graft donor. The CDR3 bases are TGTGCCACCAGTGACCGCGGGAGTTGGGGAGAGACCCAGTACTTC. Amino acids: CATSDRGSWGETQYF.